In its sample, the clone carrying this T cell receptor beta chain was seen a few times. Enrolment of Seattle patients took place during active infection, and they were followed longitudinally. The data originate from a study of blood T cell repertoires in COVID-19. Study summary: Sites across the United States, Italy and Spain contributed samples from acute and convalescent COVID-19. PBMCs, B-cell-depleted T cells, or T cells were the source of the cDNA or gDNA that made up the material.

In the study's own analysis: For nucleated cells, counts were estimated from reference gene primer amplification. Measured with immunoSEQ multiplex PCR; TCRdb has only the in-frame clones, and not every one. The D gene and trimming were derived from the DNA, and the V and J assignments and clone size from that table. The table lists about 480,000 clones, nearly 90% of them singletons. The V and J ends lost 11 bases and 0 bases respectively, with 19 bases between them. The germline gives CDR1 LNHDA, CDR2 SQIVND (reference sequence). The CDR3 is made up of 15 amino acids. The J gene is TRBJ1-2, the V gene TRBV19, with D tentatively TRBD1 (6 bases). The origin of this receptor is a man aged 18-30 years with COVID-19, enrolled during active disease. The sample consisted of peripheral blood. DNA for the CDR3: TGTGCCTCTAGTGGCAGGGGCCCCCCTAACTATGGCTACACCTTC. Its translation is CASSGRGPPNYGYTF.